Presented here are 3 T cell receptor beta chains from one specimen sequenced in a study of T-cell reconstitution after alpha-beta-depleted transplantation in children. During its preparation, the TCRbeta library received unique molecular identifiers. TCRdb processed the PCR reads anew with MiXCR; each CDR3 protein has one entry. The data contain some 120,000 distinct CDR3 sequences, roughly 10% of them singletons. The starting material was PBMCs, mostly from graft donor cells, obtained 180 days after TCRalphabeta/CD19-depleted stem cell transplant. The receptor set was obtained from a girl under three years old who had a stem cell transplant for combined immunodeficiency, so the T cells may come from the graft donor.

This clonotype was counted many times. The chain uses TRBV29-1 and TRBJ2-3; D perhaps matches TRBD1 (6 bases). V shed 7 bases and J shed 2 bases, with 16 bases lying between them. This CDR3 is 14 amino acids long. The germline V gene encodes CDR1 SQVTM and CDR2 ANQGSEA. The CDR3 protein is CSGLPGELTDTQYF. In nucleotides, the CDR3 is TGCAGCGGCCTACCAGGGGAACTCACAGATACGCAGTATTTT.

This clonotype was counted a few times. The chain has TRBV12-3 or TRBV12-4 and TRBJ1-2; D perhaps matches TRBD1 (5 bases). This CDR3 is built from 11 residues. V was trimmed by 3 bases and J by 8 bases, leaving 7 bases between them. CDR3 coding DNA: TGTGCCAGCAGTTTGGGGGACGGCTACACCTTC. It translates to CASSLGDGYTF.

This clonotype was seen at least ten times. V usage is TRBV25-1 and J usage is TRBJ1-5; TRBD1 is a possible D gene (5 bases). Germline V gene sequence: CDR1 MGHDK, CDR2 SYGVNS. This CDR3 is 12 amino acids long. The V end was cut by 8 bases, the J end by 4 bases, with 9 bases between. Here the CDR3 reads CASGGGNQPQHF. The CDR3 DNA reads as TGTGCCAGCGGTGGGGGAAATCAGCCCCAGCATTTT.